This T cell receptor beta chain was captured in a study of blood T cell repertoires in COVID-19. Sequencing used immunoSEQ multiplex PCR; TCRdb keeps in-frame clones, though not all of them. The data hold over 60,000 clones, with approximately 86% observed a single time. Germline CDR1 is PRHDT and CDR2 is FYEKMQ (reference sequence). The V segment lost 6 bases and the J segment 3 bases; nucleotides outside the gene matches: 12. CDR3 length: 18 residues. The sequencing sample was made of peripheral blood. The chain is built from TRBV13 and TRBJ2-5; TRBD2 matches at 14 bases. This TCR was sampled from a man aged 65-85 years with acute or convalescent COVID-19. Here the CDR3 reads CASRLSGLAGGSEETQYF. DNA of the CDR3: TGTGCCAGCAGACTCTCCGGACTAGCGGGGGGCAGCGAAGAGACCCAGTACTTC.